A single T cell receptor beta chain is shown here with its context. Its specificity is not known. This sample was taken from a study of T cells expressing NK-cell markers. Study as a whole: Source material for TCR beta repertoires consisted of sorted CD3+CD56+NKG2C+, CD3+CD56+NKG2C- and CD3+CD56-NKG2C+ T cells.

Regarding the study as a whole: Of the CD8+ T cells in six donors, about 1.0-7.0% belonged to dominant NKG2C+ clonotypes.

TCRdb re-called the 5' RACE reads and catalogs CDR3 proteins one per entry, DNA excluded. The sample table sets out about 410,000 distinct CDR3 sequences. Germline V gene sequence: CDR1 MDHEN, CDR2 SYDVKM. The CDR3 is 14 amino acids. The TCR was taken from a woman between 50 and 59 years old in good health. The genes are TRBV28 and TRBJ2-5; the TCRdb call, TRBD1, lacks DNA for checking. Sequencing was done on a sample of blood T cells: a sorted CD56 or NKG2C T cell subset, CD4+ or CD8+ T cells, or bulk PBMC T cells (not recorded which). The CDR3 here is CASTSAGGGETQYF.